This T cell receptor (beta chain) was observed in a study of early T cells in non-severe SARS-CoV-2 infection. Study-level information: Chains were not paired, and sequencing was done on bulk RNA from unsorted whole blood.

To note about this clonotype: The antigen remains undetermined.

The library protocol tagged individual cDNA molecules with unique molecular identifiers. TCRdb re-called the 5' RACE reads through MiXCR, storing one row per CDR3 protein. The sample consists of 50,000 to 60,000 distinct CDR3 sequences, approximately 10% of them appearing once. Germline loops: CDR1 MNHNS, CDR2 SASEGT. V was shortened by 2 bases and J by 6 bases, with 3 bases between the two germline ends. This CDR3 spans 11 amino acids. Broader study findings: The study's VDJdb matching favored anti-spike CD8 responses and missed private and CD4 specificities.

The sample in question was whole blood, obtained at baseline. The chain carries TRBV6-1 and TRBJ2-3; D gene unclear. The TCR sequence derives from an adult who was a healthcare worker with PCR-confirmed SARS-CoV-2 infection or an uninfected control (not recorded which). CDR3 protein: CASSELDTQYF. The CDR3 DNA follows: TGTGCCAGCAGTGAACTGGATACGCAGTATTTT.